A single TCR beta chain is shown here with its context. V shed 0 bases, J shed 7 bases, and the junction held 5 bases outside the gene matches. Germline assignment: CDR1 SGHRS and CDR2 YFSETQ. This CDR3 is built from 15 residues. Specified treatment: randomized to nivolumab then ipilimumab (arm A) or the reverse (arm B). DNA-damaging chemotherapy had not been given to any patient beforehand. The sample belongs to a study of sequential checkpoint blockade in melanoma. Study-level information: Some 22 patients had tumor biopsies before treatment and at week 13.

Clones were read by immunoSEQ multiplex PCR, and TCRdb kept only the in-frame ones, dropping some. The repertoire holds 1,400 or so clones, approximately 20% seen once, with 8% to 9.5% in the top ten. J is TRBJ2-1 and V is TRBV5-1; TRBD1 matches at 9 bases. This receptor was taken from a human donor with melanoma. The sample in question was tumor tissue (inferred from file names), obtained from a patient given nivolumab and ipilimumab in sequence. This CDR3 reads CASSLEGQGHNEQFF. Written as DNA, the CDR3 is TGCGCCAGCAGCTTGGAGGGACAGGGCCATAATGAGCAGTTCTTC.